The rows below give T cell receptor beta chains drawn from one sample of a study of shared clonotypes between healthy human individuals. Repertoires were generated with immunoSEQ multiplex PCR, while TCRdb's copy carries only in-frame clones and drops some. The sample lists millions of clones, about 92% seen once, with 1.5% to 2% in the top ten. The sample taken for sequencing was naive CD8+ T cells from PBMCs. Receptors were obtained from a man younger than 30 in good health. Some clones in this sample may be carry-over from other donors' samples. CDR3s include the opening cysteine and the closing phenylalanine or tryptophan.

>TRBJ1-5|TRBV6-6
CASSYFLDDPKGPQHF
>TRBJ2-7|TRBV2
CASQRSPGQYEQYF
>TRBJ2-1|TRBV7-9
CASSLRRDEQFF
>TRBJ2-1|TRBV28
CASRRGSYNEQFF
>TRBJ2-3|TRBV9
CASSVATASSTDTQYF
>TRBJ2-5|TRBV19
CASSKKTDQYQETQYF
>TRBJ2-1|TRBV19
CATTTSGYDEQFF
>TRBJ1-1|TRBV15
CATRDTGQGHTEAFF
>TRBJ2-7|TRBV27
CASSRDRRDEQYF
>TRBJ2-7|TRBV5-1
CASSSDRGLYEQYF
>TRBJ2-1|TRBV7-9
CASSHQNQIYNEQFF
>TRBJ1-2|TRBV19
CASRNGQEYGYTF
>TRBJ1-2|TRBV7-9
CASSPGTGRFYYGYTF
>TRBJ2-5|TRBV7-6
CASSIIAGVETQYF
>TRBJ2-1|TRBV7-3
CASSPGPETYNEQFF
>TRBJ1-1|TRBV9
CASSVRAGGEAFF
>TRBJ2-7|TRBV11-2
CASSLGEVVRQYF
>TRBJ2-4|TRBV27
CASRWQGTSGNIQYF